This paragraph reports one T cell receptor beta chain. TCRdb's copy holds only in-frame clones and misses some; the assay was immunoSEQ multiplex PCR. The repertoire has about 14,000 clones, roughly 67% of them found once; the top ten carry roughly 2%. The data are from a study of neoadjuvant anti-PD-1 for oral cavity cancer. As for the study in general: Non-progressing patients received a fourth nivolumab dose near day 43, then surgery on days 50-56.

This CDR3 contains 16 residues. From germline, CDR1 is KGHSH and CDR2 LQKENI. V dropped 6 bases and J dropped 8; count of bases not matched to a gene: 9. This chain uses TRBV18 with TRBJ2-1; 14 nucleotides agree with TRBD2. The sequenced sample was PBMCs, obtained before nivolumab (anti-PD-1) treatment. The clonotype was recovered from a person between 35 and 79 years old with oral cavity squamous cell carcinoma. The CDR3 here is CASSPPGLAGVDEQFF. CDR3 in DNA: TGTGCCAGCTCTCCTCCGGGACTAGCGGGAGTTGATGAGCAGTTCTTC.